Sequencing of this T cell receptor beta chain was carried out in a study of blood T cells in healthy people across ages. Study-wide findings and caveats: A strong correlation was found between TCR beta diversity and the percentage of naive T cells. A roughly linear fall in TCR beta diversity per million T cells was seen with increasing age.

The donors, healthy Caucasians from Russia, were aged about 6 to 95. Germline V gives CDR1 SGHTA, CDR2 FQGNSA. The V gene end was trimmed by 3 bases and the J gene end by 1 base; junction bases not matched to a gene: 5. This CDR3 spans 16 amino acids. Only a few counts were recorded for this clonotype. Its specificity is unknown. PCR was performed a second time for about 7 to 11 cycles using a sample-barcoded 5' primer and a J-beta primer mix. Every sample produced at least 2.5 million CDR3-containing paired-end reads. From the 5' RACE reads, TCRdb called clonotypes with MiXCR, one entry per CDR3 protein. Here the sample spans 500,000 to 600,000 distinct CDR3 sequences, 27% being singletons.

Sequencing was done on a sample of blood. The chain joins TRBV7-2 to TRBJ2-3; 9 positions agree with TRBD1. This sequence was found in a woman in her seventies in good health. The CDR3 sequence is CASSFHRGQGTDTQYF. The CDR3 coding sequence is TGTGCCAGCAGCTTTCACAGGGGGCAAGGCACAGATACGCAGTATTTT.